This T cell receptor (beta chain) was profiled in a study of blood T cells in healthy people across ages. It was with a sample-barcoded 5' primer and a J-beta primer mix that a second PCR of about 6 to 12 cycles was run. Every cDNA molecule carried a tag from a template-switch adaptor bearing 12 random nucleotides. Each CDR3 protein is one row after TCRdb ran MiXCR on the 5' RACE reads. The sample records over 1,500,000 distinct CDR3 sequences, approximately 50% being singletons. In this sample, this clonotype turned up a few times. Its antigen is not identified. Caucasian, healthy and from Russia, the donors were aged between about 6 and 90. General study findings and limits: Comparison with aged donors showed that long-lived donors had more naive CD4+ cells and higher diversity. Observed TCR beta diversity per million T cells went down as age went up. This fall followed a roughly linear course with age.

The CDR3 is 14 amino acids. Germline values: CDR1 SGHTA, CDR2 FQGNSA. Trimming took off 2 bases at V and 3 bases at J, with 10 bases between the two ends. The V call is TRBV7-2, the J call TRBJ2-5; perhaps TRBD2 as D (6 bases). Sample: blood. The clonotype comes from a woman aged 40 to 55 in good health. CDR3: CASSLMGGKETQYF. The DNA of the CDR3 is TGTGCCAGCAGCTTAATGGGAGGCAAAGAGACCCAGTACTTC.